A single sample gave rise to the 29 T cell receptor beta chains below, sequenced in a study of blood T cells in healthy people across ages. Combining a sample-barcoded 5' primer with a J-beta primer mix, a second PCR ran for roughly 7 to 11 cycles. TCRdb reanalysed the 5' RACE reads using MiXCR and keeps one entry per CDR3 protein. The table includes about 770,000 distinct CDR3 sequences, approximately 44% detected once. Sequences were obtained from blood. The receptors originated from a man aged 60 to 69 in good health.

This clonotype has just a few counts. V and J are TRBV6-2 or TRBV6-3 and TRBJ2-5; 9 positions match TRBD2. The CDR3 covers 15 residues. Germline V lookup: CDR1 MNHEY, CDR2 SVGEGT. Trimming at V came to 5 bases and at J to 2 bases, leaving 6 bases not matched to a gene. The CDR3 DNA reads TGTGCCAGCAGTCCCGCGGGGGGGCCGCAAGAGACCCAGTACTTC. This encodes CASSPAGGPQETQYF.

The chain has TRBV29-1 and TRBJ2-7, with 12 positions matching TRBD1. CDR1 is SQVTM, CDR2 ANQGSEA, per germline. Trimming took 6 bases from V and 7 from J; bases not matched to a gene: 19. The CDR3 sequence is 17 residues long. DNA of the CDR3: TGCAGCGTGGGGACAGGGGGCTTTTTATTTATGGTGTGTGAGCAGTACTTC. It encodes CSVGTGGFLFMVCEQYF.

The rearrangement links TRBV11-1 to TRBJ2-4; 9 bases align to TRBD1. The J call may be mistaken, given a closer DNA end match to TRBJ2-7. The CDR3 covers 14 residues. Germline assignment: CDR1 SGHAT and CDR2 FQDESV (reference sequence). The CDR3 loop reads CASSSWDRANEQYF. The CDR3 DNA is TGTGCCAGCAGCTCTTGGGACAGGGCCAACGAGCAGTACTTC.

The rearrangement uses TRBV20-1 and TRBJ1-5, with a possible D match to TRBD1 (5 bases). V was shortened by 1 base and J by 4 bases, with 17 bases between the two germline ends. The CDR3 spans 16 residues. Germline V gives CDR1 DFQATT, CDR2 SNEGSKA (reference sequence). The CDR3 loop is CSARGGGHLRNQPQHF. For the CDR3, the DNA is TGCAGTGCTAGAGGGGGCGGACACCTAAGAAATCAGCCCCAGCATTTT.

This clonotype was recorded many times. The chain is built from TRBV4-1 and TRBJ2-4; 9 nucleotides line up with TRBD1. The V segment lost 0 bases and the J segment 4 bases; nucleotides outside the gene matches: 13. This CDR3 comprises 19 residues. CDR1 is MGHRA and CDR2 is YSYEKL in the germline V gene. The CDR3 loop reads CASSQDEGDRASAKNIQYF. Written as DNA, the CDR3 is TGCGCCAGCAGCCAAGATGAGGGGGACAGGGCGAGCGCGAAAAACATTCAGTACTTC.

This rearrangement joins TRBV12-3 or TRBV12-4 to TRBJ2-5; D is uncertain. The CDR3 contains 14 residues. Trimming shortened V by 6 bases and J by 1 base, and 12 bases separated the two germline ends. This CDR3 reads CASSRDEFQETQYF. The CDR3 bases are TGTGCCAGCAGCCGAGACGAATTCCAAGAGACCCAGTACTTC.

The rearrangement joins TRBV15 to TRBJ2-7; D is possibly TRBD1 (6 bases). The CDR3 has 14 amino acids. Germline loops: CDR1 LNHNV, CDR2 YYDKDF (reference sequence). The V end lost 3 bases, the J end lost 4 bases, and 13 bases lay between the germline ends. CDR3 region: CATSSSRGPYEQYF. The DNA for the CDR3 is TGTGCCACCAGCAGCAGCAGGGGTCCGTACGAGCAGTACTTC.

CDR3 DNA sequence: TGTGCCAGCAGCCCCCGCCCGTTGGTTAGCGGGGGGACCAGCTCCTACGAGCAGTACTTC. Translation gives CASSPRPLVSGGTSSYEQYF. V and J are TRBV9 and TRBJ2-7, with 10 bases identical to TRBD2. CDR3 length: 20 residues. V lost 4 bases, J lost 0 bases, and 19 bases stayed unmatched. The germline V gene has CDR1 SGDLS and CDR2 YYNGEE.

In regard to this clonotype: At one end the junction does not follow the germline gene, possibly because of a read error. V usage is TRBV4-3 and J usage is TRBJ2-7; TRBD1 might be the D (5 bases). This CDR3 is 13 amino acids long. CDR1 and CDR2 (germline): LGHNA, YSLEER. CDR3 residues: CVSSPDRSYEQYF. The CDR3, as DNA: TGCGTCAGCAGCCCCGACAGAAGCTACGAGCAGTACTTC.

The chain combines TRBV20-1 with TRBJ2-7; no reliable D call. Looked up from germline, CDR1 is DFQATT and CDR2 is SNEGSKA (reference sequence). CDR3 length equals 13 residues. Trimming took 4 bases from V and 3 from J, leaving 13 bases between them. The CDR3 loop reads CSATDTNHYEQYF. For the CDR3, the DNA is TGCAGTGCTACCGACACCAACCACTACGAGCAGTACTTC.

The chain carries TRBV4-3 and TRBJ2-5; D is unclear. Germline V gene sequence: CDR1 LGHNA, CDR2 YSLEER. The CDR3 sequence is 17 residues long. V was shortened by 0 bases and J by 11 bases, with 25 bases between the two germline ends. CDR3 DNA: TGCGCCAGCAGCCAAGATACCGCAGTAGTGTCCTACAATGAGCAGTACTTC. It specifies CASSQDTAVVSYNEQYF.

The V gene is TRBV7-2, the J gene TRBJ2-3; possibly TRBD2 for D (6 bases). Germline V gene data show CDR1 as SGHTA and CDR2 as FQGNSA. V lost 5 bases and J 0 bases, leaving 15 bases between the germline ends. The CDR3 sequence is 16 residues long. The CDR3 bases are TGTGCCAGCAGCCTGCGGGGTAGCGGTAGCACAGATACGCAGTATTTT. It translates to CASSLRGSGSTDTQYF. Full variable domain (outside the CDR3, taken from reference TRBV7-2 and TRBJ2-3): GAGVSQSPSNKVTEKGKDVELRCDPISGHTALYWYRQSLGQGLEFLIYFQGNSAPDKSGLPSDRFSAERTGGSVSTLTIQRTQQEDSAVYLCASSLRGSGSTDTQYFGPGTRLTVL.

This chain joins TRBV12-3 or TRBV12-4 and TRBJ2-7; 9 nucleotides align to TRBD1. J lost 5 bases, V lost 7 bases, and 6 bases had no gene match. The CDR3 spans 13 residues. CDR3 amino acids: CASTVQGADEQYF. The CDR3 DNA reads as TGTGCCAGCACAGTACAGGGGGCGGACGAGCAGTACTTC.

This clonotype was seen at least ten times. This rearrangement joins TRBV2 to TRBJ1-4, with a possible D match to TRBD1 (5 bases). The CDR3 totals 14 residues. The V end was cut by 7 bases, the J end by 8 bases, with 17 bases between. CDR1 is SNHLY and CDR2 is FYNNEI in the germline V gene. The CDR3 DNA is TGTGCCAGCATCGTAGGAGGGGCCGGAGAAAAACTGTTTTTT. Protein sequence: CASIVGGAGEKLFF.

The genes are TRBV11-2 and TRBJ1-4, with a weak D call TRBD1 (5 bases). From germline, CDR1 is SGHAT and CDR2 FQNNGV. This CDR3 is built from 18 residues. With 0 bases removed from V and 5 bases from J, the gap between germline ends came to 19 bases. Here the CDR3 DNA reads TGTGCCAGCAGCTTAGAACACCTTGGCAGGGCCGCGAATGAAAAACTGTTTTTT. The encoded protein is CASSLEHLGRAANEKLFF.

J is TRBJ2-5 and V is TRBV5-6, with TRBD1 as a possible D gene (5 bases). V dropped 1 base and J dropped 2 bases, with 12 bases sitting between them. The CDR3 loop spans 15 amino acids. In germline, CDR1 is SGHDT, CDR2 YYEEEE. Here the CDR3 reads CASSLKGKGQETQYF. The DNA of the CDR3 is TGTGCCAGCAGCTTGAAAGGGAAGGGGCAAGAGACCCAGTACTTC.

Comments on this clonotype: Being one base from a much bigger clone, this may be a read error. The J gene is TRBJ2-6, the V gene TRBV7-2; perhaps D is TRBD1 or TRBD2 (5 bases each). The CDR3 covers 13 residues. Per germline, CDR1 SGHTA and CDR2 FQGNSA. CDR3 residues: CASRLAGANVLIF. CDR3 nucleotides: TGTGCCAGCCGGTTGGCCGGGGCCAACGTCCTGATTTTC.

This clonotype was counted once. This chain links TRBV9 with TRBJ2-5, with D unclear. Trimming cost V 3 bases and J 5 bases, with 11 bases left between them. Germline values: CDR1 SGDLS, CDR2 YYNGEE. This CDR3 contains 13 residues. The CDR3 reads CASSGEYWETQYF. CDR3 in DNA: TGTGCCAGCAGCGGAGAATATTGGGAGACCCAGTACTTC.

The chain joins TRBV6-1 to TRBJ2-5; 7 positions match TRBD1. Losses at the gene ends were 1 base for V and 0 bases for J; bases not matched to a gene: 5. From germline, CDR1 is MNHNS and CDR2 SASEGT. The CDR3 length is 16 residues. In nucleotides, the CDR3 is TGTGCCAGCAGTGAAGGGGGGACAGTCTACCAAGAGACCCAGTACTTC. Its protein is CASSEGGTVYQETQYF.

This clonotype was seen only a few times. This chain links TRBV5-8 with TRBJ2-1; 9 bases fit TRBD2. Germline assignment: CDR1 SGHTS and CDR2 YDEGEE. Trimming cost V 4 bases and J 1 base; bases outside gene matches: 3. The CDR3 runs 15 residues. CDR3 amino acids: CASSPGLASYNEQFF. The CDR3 coding sequence is TGTGCCAGCAGCCCCGGACTAGCGTCCTACAATGAGCAGTTCTTC.

J is TRBJ1-2 and V is TRBV28, with D maybe TRBD1 (6 bases). V gave up 4 bases and J gave up 4 bases, with 13 bases separating them. The CDR3 sequence is 14 residues long. Germline V gives CDR1 MDHEN, CDR2 SYDVKM. The CDR3 is CASSSPQGAYGYTF. The CDR3 region has the DNA TGTGCCAGCAGTTCGCCACAGGGCGCCTATGGCTACACCTTC.

This clonotype has a handful of counts. The CDR3 reads CASSERARGAEAFF. CDR3 coding DNA: TGTGCCAGCAGTGAACGGGCCAGGGGGGCTGAAGCTTTCTTT. V is TRBV6-1 and J is TRBJ1-1, with 7 bases fitting TRBD1. The trim removed 2 bases at V and 6 bases at J, leaving 6 bases unmatched. Germline V gene data show CDR1 as MNHNS and CDR2 as SASEGT. This CDR3 comprises 14 residues.

This clonotype has just a few counts. The chain uses TRBV4-3 and TRBJ2-1; TRBD1 matches at 10 bases. Germline CDR1 and CDR2: LGHNA and YSLEER. This CDR3 contains 17 residues. The ends lost 1 base at V and 9 bases at J; junction bases unmatched: 12. This CDR3 reads CASSQVSPDRGLAEQFF. The CDR3, as DNA: TGCGCCAGCAGCCAAGTCTCCCCCGACAGGGGGCTCGCTGAGCAGTTCTTC.

This chain joins TRBV5-1 and TRBJ1-1; possible D gene TRBD1, 6 bases. Trimming removed 4 bases from V and 2 bases from J, with 15 bases in between. CDR3 length: 15 residues. Germline CDR1 SGHRS, CDR2 YFSETQ. The DNA of the CDR3 is TGCGCCAGCAGCCACCTGACAGGACCAAACACTGAAGCTTTCTTT. This translates into CASSHLTGPNTEAFF.

This chain joins TRBV6-1 and TRBJ1-1; 10 bases align to TRBD1. Germline loops: CDR1 MNHNS, CDR2 SASEGT. This CDR3 has 16 amino acids. V dropped 3 bases and J dropped 4; count of bases not matched to a gene: 8. The CDR3 nucleotides read TGTGCCAGCAGTGACCGGGACAGGGGTGGAAGCACTGAAGCTTTCTTT. Its translation is CASSDRDRGGSTEAFF.

The V call is TRBV7-2, the J call TRBJ2-1, with D maybe TRBD1 (6 bases). The CDR3 runs to 15 residues. Trimming left V 1 base short and J 5 bases short, with 12 bases between. Looked up from germline, CDR1 is SGHTA and CDR2 is FQGNSA. This CDR3 is CASSLERTDNNEQFF. The CDR3 nucleotides are TGTGCCAGCAGCTTAGAGCGGACAGACAACAATGAGCAGTTCTTC.

This clonotype was seen only once. A much bigger clone sits one base away, suggesting this may be a read error. The rearrangement links TRBV5-1 to TRBJ2-7; TRBD2 matches at 10 bases. Germline V gene lookup returns CDR1 SGHRS and CDR2 YFSETQ. The CDR3 loop spans 15 amino acids. The CDR3 protein is CANSKTSGIPYEQYF. The CDR3 region has the DNA TGCGCCAACAGCAAAACTAGCGGGATCCCCTACGAGCAGTACTTC.

The rearrangement joins TRBV30 to TRBJ2-5; 11 bases are shared with TRBD1. V gave up 2 bases and J gave up 3 bases; unmatched junction bases: 11. Germline V gene sequence: CDR1 GTSNPN, CDR2 SVGIG (reference sequence). The CDR3 covers 17 residues. CDR3 sequence: CAWSRHRTGGVKETQYF. In DNA, the CDR3 is TGTGCCTGGAGTCGCCACCGGACAGGGGGCGTGAAAGAGACCCAGTACTTC.

This clonotype has a handful of counts. One end of the junction fails to match germline, which may point to a read error. V and J are TRBV5-1 and TRBJ2-4; a possible D gene is TRBD1 (6 bases). This CDR3 comprises 14 residues. Germline V gene lookup returns CDR1 SGHRS and CDR2 YFSETQ. The chain's CDR3 is CASSRTSEGDIQYF. As DNA, the CDR3 is TGTGCCAGCAGCCGGACGAGTGAGGGGGACATTCAGTACTTC.